A single sample is the source of the 5 T cell receptor beta chains below, sequenced in a study of T-cell memory formation after mild COVID-19 (dated by TCRdb to about 2021). Receptor libraries were prepared by 5' RACE. The data were produced on an Illumina NovaSeq 6000. TCRdb handled the public reads itself, with Q25 trimming in fastp and clone calling in MiXCR, and kept productive beta chains. Rows merge per CDR3 protein into single entries with the most common DNA and genes. Counted in this sample were about half a million distinct CDR3 sequences; 15% to 20% of them appeared once. Of the sample, approximately 13% is held by the ten largest clones. Sequencing input: PBMCs or a T cell subset sorted from them (not recorded which). These receptors were taken from an adult woman who had mild COVID-19 (a few samples of this study predate the infection). The sample titles of this study are shuffled in the database, so cell type and time point are left out; the donor was told from shared clones.

This clonotype was detected only a few times. The J gene is TRBJ1-1, the V gene TRBV5-4, with TRBD1 identical over 12 bases. Germline loops: CDR1 SGHNT, CDR2 YYREEE (reference sequence). The CDR3 has 16 amino acids. The junction had 6 bases not matched to a gene; V was cut back by 3 bases and J by 3 bases. CDR3 loop: CASSSRDRGRDTEAFF. The CDR3 DNA sequence: TGTGCCAGCAGCTCCCGGGACAGGGGGCGAGACACTGAAGCTTTCTTT.

V is TRBV23-1 and J is TRBJ2-7; TRBD1 agrees at 7 bases. TRBV23-1 is an open reading frame, and its role is uncertain. This CDR3 region has 15 residues. Trimming removed 4 bases from V and 0 bases from J; junction bases left unmatched: 6. For the CDR3, the DNA is TGCGCCAGCAGTCGACAGGACAGGCTCTCCTACGAGCAGTACTTC. It encodes CASSRQDRLSYEQYF.

This clonotype was counted between two and nine times. The chain has TRBV12-3 or TRBV12-4 and TRBJ1-2; tentative D call: TRBD1 (5 bases). The CDR3 spans 14 residues. V was cut by 2 bases and J by 3 bases, with 10 bases left in between. In nucleotides, the CDR3 is TGTGCCAGCAGTTTAAGGGGAGAGGACTATGGCTACACCTTC. It encodes CASSLRGEDYGYTF.

This rearrangement joins TRBV9 to TRBJ1-3; D is undetermined. The CDR3 extends over 18 amino acids. Germline CDR1 and CDR2: SGDLS and YYNGEE. Trimming left V 0 bases short and J 4 bases short, with 20 bases between. CDR3 region: CASSVEASGRLWGNTIYF. In nucleotides, the CDR3 is TGTGCCAGCAGCGTAGAAGCCTCGGGCCGACTGTGGGGAAACACCATATATTTT.

This chain joins TRBV6-5 and TRBJ1-4; D is undetermined. Germline V gene sequence: CDR1 MNHEY, CDR2 SVGAGI. V lost 3 bases and J 6 bases, leaving 8 bases between the germline ends. The CDR3 consists of 13 residues. The CDR3 is CASSYYPYEKLFF. For the CDR3, the DNA is TGTGCCAGCAGTTATTATCCCTATGAAAAACTGTTTTTT.